The table lists the clone carrying this TCR beta chain with a few counts. Per the original methods: Estimates of nucleated cell counts were drawn from the amplification of reference gene primers. Measured with immunoSEQ multiplex PCR; TCRdb has only the in-frame clones, and not every one. V, J and clone size derive from that table, while D and trimming were established from the DNA sequence. Of about 98,000 clones in the sample, about 85% are singletons; the top ten hold 4% to 5%. The data were taken from a study of blood T cell repertoires in COVID-19. Study as a whole: Some COVID-19 samples were acute and others convalescent; all came from the United States, Italy and Spain. T cells, B-cell-depleted T cells, or PBMCs supplied cDNA or gDNA.

Germline-derived CDR1 and CDR2 are SNHLY and FYNNEI. The CDR3 has 14 amino acids. V lost 6 bases, J lost 1 base, and 12 bases lay in between. The rearrangement links TRBV2 to TRBJ1-1; D might be TRBD1 (5 bases). The receptor's source is a man between 65 and 80 years old with acute or convalescent COVID-19. The sequenced sample was peripheral blood. CDR3 region: CASSGTRGNTEAFF. In DNA form, the CDR3 reads TGTGCCAGCAGCGGAACAAGGGGGAACACTGAAGCTTTCTTT.